A single sample gave rise to the 18 T cell receptor beta chains below, sequenced in a study of CD8 T cells in ankylosing spondylitis. A single record per CDR3 protein comes from TCRdb applying MiXCR to the 5' RACE reads. The sample lists hundreds of thousands of distinct CDR3 sequences; around 21% were seen once. Material: blood, either unsorted or a sorted T cell fraction (not recorded which). The source of these receptors is a female donor with ankylosing spondylitis or in good health (not recorded which).

This clonotype was detected a few times. This chain links TRBV30 with TRBJ2-1; 12 bases line up with TRBD2. Unmatched junction bases numbered 2, after V lost 3 bases and J lost 8 bases. Germline V gene sequence: CDR1 GTSNPN, CDR2 SVGIG (reference sequence). The CDR3 loop spans 13 amino acids. The CDR3 reads CAWRTSGSDEQFF. CDR3 sequence (DNA): TGTGCCTGGAGGACTAGCGGGAGCGATGAGCAGTTCTTC.

The rearrangement uses TRBV25-1 and TRBJ2-3; the D is unclear. Trimming took off 3 bases at V and 4 bases at J, with 14 bases between the two ends. Germline V lookup: CDR1 MGHDK, CDR2 SYGVNS. There are 15 residues in the CDR3. The CDR3 DNA reads TGTGCCAGCAGTGATGTAGGGAATAAGGCAGATACGCAGTATTTT. Translation: CASSDVGNKADTQYF.

The rearrangement joins TRBV27 to TRBJ2-5; D gene uncertain. The CDR3 consists of 15 residues. Germline V lookup: CDR1 MNHEY, CDR2 SMNVEV (reference sequence). Between the trimmed V and J ends, which lost 4 bases and 4 bases, there was a span of 16 bases. CDR3 in DNA: TGTGCCAGCAGTTCCTCCTCGGTTTCAAGAGAGACCCAGTACTTC. Protein: CASSSSSVSRETQYF.

This sequence joins TRBV15 and TRBJ2-7; 7 bases align to TRBD2. Germline-derived CDR1 and CDR2 are LNHNV and YYDKDF (reference sequence). V shed 0 bases, J shed 6 bases, and the junction held 14 bases outside the gene matches. This CDR3 has 17 amino acids. The CDR3 nucleotides are TGTGCCACCAGCAGAGAACTTCCTAGCGGTTACCTCGGCGAGCAGTACTTC. This encodes CATSRELPSGYLGEQYF.

The V and J genes are TRBV25-1 and TRBJ1-4; TRBD1 might be the D (6 bases). Germline V gene lookup returns CDR1 MGHDK and CDR2 SYGVNS. This CDR3 region has 14 residues. Trimming cost V 3 bases and J 7 bases, with 12 bases left between them. CDR3 sequence reads: CASSDTGGGEKLFF. DNA for the CDR3: TGTGCCAGCAGTGACACAGGAGGGGGTGAAAAACTGTTTTTT. The full variable domain, in which reference TRBV25-1 and TRBJ1-4 provide the parts outside the CDR3, is EADIYQTPRYLVIGTGKKITLECSQTMGHDKMYWYQQDPGMELHLIHYSYGVNSTEKGDLSSESTVSRIRTEHFPLTLESARPSHTSQYLCASSDTGGGEKLFFGSGTQLSVL.

The sample holds a few counts of this clonotype. This sequence joins TRBV10-3 and TRBJ2-1; tentative D call: TRBD2 (5 bases). CDR1 and CDR2 from the germline V gene are ENHRY and SYGVKD. V lost 6 bases to trimming and J lost 2 bases, with 5 bases between them. The CDR3 has 12 amino acids. CDR3: CAIRGAYNEQFF. In DNA, the CDR3 is TGTGCCATCAGGGGAGCCTACAATGAGCAGTTCTTC.

This clonotype was seen a few times. The chain is built from TRBV7-2 and TRBJ2-7; 7 nucleotides match TRBD2. Germline assignment: CDR1 SGHTA and CDR2 FQGNSA. This CDR3 has 14 residues. V lost 6 bases, J lost 2 bases, and 7 bases stayed unmatched. CDR3 nucleotide sequence: TGTGCCAGCAGTTCAAGCGGGGTAGCCTACGAGCAGTACTTC. Residues: CASSSSGVAYEQYF.

This clonotype was observed a handful of times. The chain joins TRBV5-1 to TRBJ1-3, with D possibly being TRBD1 (6 bases). Germline V lookup: CDR1 SGHRS, CDR2 YFSETQ. The CDR3 runs to 15 residues. Trimming left V 0 bases short and J 4 bases short, with 11 bases between. The CDR3 region is CASSLAGAEGNTIYF. The DNA for the CDR3 is TGCGCCAGCAGCTTGGCGGGGGCTGAGGGAAACACCATATATTTT.

The chain links TRBV10-3 to TRBJ2-1, with D tentatively TRBD1 (6 bases). Deletions cut 1 base from V and 7 bases from J, with 14 bases between. Germline V gene sequence: CDR1 ENHRY, CDR2 SYGVKD. The CDR3 is made up of 15 amino acids. As DNA, the CDR3 is TGTGCCATCAGTGAGTTGACAGGAGTGAGGAATGAGCAGTTCTTC. Translating it yields CAISELTGVRNEQFF.

The V and J genes are TRBV6-5 and TRBJ2-3; D is ambiguous. Germline V gives CDR1 MNHEY, CDR2 SVGAGI. V lost 2 bases to trimming and J lost 1 base, with 7 bases between them. CDR3 length: 14 residues. The CDR3 reads CASSYGWGTDTQYF. In nucleotides, the CDR3 is TGTGCCAGCAGTTACGGGTGGGGCACAGATACGCAGTATTTT.

This clonotype showed up just a few times. V gene TRBV10-3 combines with J gene TRBJ1-5; no clear D. Germline values: CDR1 ENHRY, CDR2 SYGVKD. V lost 8 bases to trimming and J lost 7 bases, with 9 bases between them. CDR3 length equals 11 residues. The CDR3 sequence: CAIGRRQPQHF. In DNA form, the CDR3 reads TGTGCCATCGGCAGGAGGCAGCCCCAGCATTTT.

The chain uses TRBV28 and TRBJ1-3; D unclear. The V and J ends lost 2 bases and 4 bases respectively, with 12 bases between them. The CDR3 runs to 15 residues. Germline CDR1 reads MDHEN; CDR2 reads SYDVKM. CDR3 sequence reads: CASSLPGNQGNTIYF. The CDR3 DNA reads TGTGCCAGCAGTTTACCCGGGAATCAAGGAAACACCATATATTTT.

This clonotype was seen a few times. This chain connects TRBV25-1 to TRBJ2-3, with 7 bases matching TRBD1. The CDR3 spans 15 residues. The V and J ends lost 4 bases and 0 bases, in that order; junction bases with no gene match: 4. Germline V gene lookup returns CDR1 MGHDK and CDR2 SYGVNS. The CDR3 bases are TGTGCCAGCAGTGCTTACAGGGGTAGCACAGATACGCAGTATTTT. Protein product: CASSAYRGSTDTQYF.

This chain joins TRBV6-2 or TRBV6-3 and TRBJ2-7; a possible D gene is TRBD2 (5 bases). Germline loops: CDR1 MNHEY, CDR2 SVGEGT. The ends were cut back, 6 bases at V and 0 bases at J, with 12 bases in the middle. The CDR3 contains 14 residues. CDR3 protein: CASSRNRGSYEQYF. DNA of the CDR3: TGTGCCAGCAGCCGCAACCGGGGCTCCTACGAGCAGTACTTC.

The table lists this clonotype with a few counts. V is TRBV20-1 and J is TRBJ2-1; 8 nucleotides line up with TRBD2. V lost 6 bases, J lost 2 bases, and 9 bases stayed unmatched. Germline values: CDR1 DFQATT, CDR2 SNEGSKA (reference sequence). The CDR3 loop spans 15 amino acids. The CDR3 loop reads CSAASGGGTYNEQFF. The CDR3, as DNA: TGCAGTGCCGCCTCCGGGGGGGGCACCTACAATGAGCAGTTCTTC.

This clonotype was counted between two and nine times. The chain has TRBV10-1 and TRBJ2-1; 10 bases are shared with TRBD2. The CDR3 totals 17 residues. Losses at the gene ends were 3 bases for V and 2 bases for J; bases not matched to a gene: 7. Germline assignment: CDR1 WNHNN and CDR2 SYGVQD (reference sequence). The DNA for the CDR3 is TGCGCCAGCAGTGACTTAGGACTAGCGGCGACCTACAATGAGCAGTTCTTC. The encoded protein is CASSDLGLAATYNEQFF.

This clonotype was counted between two and nine times. This rearrangement joins TRBV12-3 or TRBV12-4 to TRBJ2-1, with D uncertain. The CDR3 covers 14 residues. With 2 bases removed from V and 3 bases from J, the gap between germline ends came to 8 bases. CDR3 bases: TGTGCCAGCAGTTTACGCGGTTTCTACAATGAGCAGTTCTTC. Protein product: CASSLRGFYNEQFF.

The V call is TRBV10-3, the J call TRBJ1-1; D might be TRBD1 (6 bases). Germline V gene data show CDR1 as ENHRY and CDR2 as SYGVKD. The length of the CDR3 is 15 residues. V was clipped by 3 bases and J by 5 bases, with 16 bases between them. DNA for the CDR3: TGTGCCATCAGTGATCGGGGGCTATCCGAGACTGAAGCTTTCTTT. Its translation is CAISDRGLSETEAFF.